A single count supports the clone carrying this T cell receptor beta chain. Sequencing used immunoSEQ multiplex PCR; TCRdb keeps in-frame clones, though not all of them. Here the sample spans some 87,000 clones, roughly 91% being singletons. The data stem from a study of control samples from healthy donors and cancer patients. The CDR3 covers 14 residues. Germline V CDR1 and CDR2: KGHSH, LQKENI. Trimming took 5 bases from V and 6 from J; bases not matched to a gene: 5. This receptor was taken from a man in his thirties or forties in good health. The chain links TRBV18 to TRBJ1-5; 9 bases fit TRBD1. Sample: blood. Here the CDR3 reads CASSVTGGSQPQHF. CDR3 in DNA: TGTGCCAGCTCAGTTACAGGGGGCAGTCAGCCCCAGCATTTT. Combining the CDR3 with reference TRBV18 and TRBJ1-5 gives the whole variable domain NAGVMQNPRHLVRRRGQEARLRCSPMKGHSHVYWYRQLPEEGLKFMVYLQKENIIDESGMPKERFSAEFPKEGPSILRIQQVVRGDSAAYFCASSVTGGSQPQHFGDGTRLSIL.